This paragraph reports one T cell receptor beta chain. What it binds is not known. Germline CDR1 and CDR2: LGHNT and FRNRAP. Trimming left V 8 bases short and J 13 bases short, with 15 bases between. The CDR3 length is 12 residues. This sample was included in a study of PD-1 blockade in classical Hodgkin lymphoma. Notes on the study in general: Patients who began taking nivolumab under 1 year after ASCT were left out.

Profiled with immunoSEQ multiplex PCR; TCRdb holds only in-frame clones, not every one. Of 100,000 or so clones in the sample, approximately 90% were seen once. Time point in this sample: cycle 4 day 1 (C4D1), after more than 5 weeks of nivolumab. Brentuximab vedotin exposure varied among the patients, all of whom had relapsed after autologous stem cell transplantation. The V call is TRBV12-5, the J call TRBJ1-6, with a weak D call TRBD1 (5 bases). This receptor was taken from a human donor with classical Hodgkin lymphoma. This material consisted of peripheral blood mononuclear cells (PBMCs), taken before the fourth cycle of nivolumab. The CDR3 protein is CASCRLGDPLHF. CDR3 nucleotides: TGTGCTAGTTGCAGGTTGGGGGATCCCCTCCACTTT.